This T cell receptor beta chain was captured by sequencing in a study of blood T cell repertoires in COVID-19. Overall study: Donors in the United States, Italy and Spain gave samples during acute or convalescent COVID-19.

V dropped 2 bases and J dropped 0 bases, with 13 bases sitting between them. Germline CDR1 LGHNT, CDR2 FRNRAP. CDR3 length: 16 amino acids. Clones were sequenced by immunoSEQ multiplex PCR, and TCRdb holds only the in-frame ones, with some missing. The sample lists around 300,000 clones; more than 80% were seen once. The chain uses TRBV12-5 and TRBJ1-1; D is unresolved. Material for sequencing was peripheral blood. The sequence was obtained from a woman between 45 and 65 years old with COVID-19, enrolled during active disease. The CDR3 spells CASGLRRTLLNTEAFF. The CDR3 nucleotides are TGTGCTAGTGGTTTGAGGAGAACGCTGCTGAACACTGAAGCTTTCTTT.